The next 5 T cell receptor beta chains were all read from a single sample in a study of Tregs in tolerant kidney transplant recipients. Here immunoSEQ multiplex PCR was the method, and the copy in TCRdb shows in-frame clones only, minus some. The listing records about 52,000 clones. The specimen was CD4+ T cells from blood, collected before the transplant. Every receptor here comes from a human donor who received a combined kidney and bone marrow transplant.

A remark on this clone: The read ends 3 residues before the CDR3 terminus; that terminus is restored from the germline J gene. V is TRBV5-1 and J is TRBJ2-3; tentatively, D is TRBD1 (5 bases). Trimming took 4 bases from V and 5 from J, leaving 8 bases between them. The CDR3 is 12 residues long. The germline CDR1 and CDR2 sequences are SGHRS and YFSETQ. CDR3 DNA, as far as it was read: TGCGCCAGCAGCCAGGGTGTAGATACG. Translation gives CASSQGVDT. The whole CDR3 region reads CASSQGVDTQYF.

Concerning this clone: The sequence runs out 3 residues before the end of the CDR3; the remainder is reconstructed from the germline J gene. This chain links TRBV19 with TRBJ1-2; TRBD1 might be the D (6 bases). Trimming cost V 6 bases and J 3 bases, with 17 bases left between them. CDR1 and CDR2 from the germline V gene are LNHDA and SQIVND (reference sequence). This CDR3 comprises 15 residues. CDR3 DNA (partial): TGTGCCAGTAGCCCGGCTAGGGGGGGTGACTATGGC. It codes for CASSPARGGDYG. The complete CDR3 sequence is CASSPARGGDYGYTF. Looking up the rest from reference TRBV19 and TRBJ1-2 gives the full variable domain: DGGITQSPKYLFRKEGQNVTLSCEQNLNHDAMYWYRQDPGQGLRLIYYSQIVNDFQKGDIAEGYSVSREKKESFPLTVTSAQKNPTAFYLCASSPARGGDYGYTFGSGTRLTVV.

A remark on this clone: The CDR3 extends 3 residues past the end of the read, so its final part is completed from the germline J gene. This chain uses TRBV7-9 with TRBJ1-2; 10 bases are a match to TRBD1. Germline V gene sequence: CDR1 SEHNR, CDR2 FQNEAQ (reference sequence). CDR3 length: 14 amino acids. Incomplete CDR3 DNA: TGTGCCAGCAGCTTCCTCCAGACAGGGGGCGGC. It translates to CASSFLQTGGG. The whole CDR3 reads CASSFLQTGGGYTF.

Comments on this clone: Read sequence stops 3 residues before the CDR3 end, and the germline J gene provides the missing end. The V gene is TRBV7-9, the J gene TRBJ1-2, with D perhaps matching TRBD1 (5 bases). In germline, CDR1 is SEHNR, CDR2 FQNEAQ (reference sequence). The CDR3 covers 14 residues. The germline V and J ends were trimmed by 3 bases and 4 bases, with 12 bases remaining between them. CDR3 DNA (partial): TGTGCCAGCAGCTTCGAGGGTACAGGCTATGGC. This sequence encodes CASSFEGTGYG. The complete CDR3 protein is CASSFEGTGYGYTF.

The DNA read from the CDR3 is TGCAGCGTTGTCCAGTATGCAACTAATGAAAAA. Translation: CSVVQYATNEK. The entire CDR3 reads CSVVQYATNEKLFF. The gene calls are TRBV29-1 and TRBJ1-4, with D unresolved. The read halts 3 residues ahead of the CDR3 end, with the missing end drawn from the germline J gene. V lost 4 bases and J 0 bases, leaving 9 bases between the germline ends. Germline CDR1 SQVTM, CDR2 ANQGSEA. The CDR3 is 14 amino acids. The full variable domain, rest sourced from reference TRBV29-1 and TRBJ1-4, is SAVISQKPSRDICQRGTSLTIQCQVDSQVTMMFWYRQQPGQSLTLIATANQGSEATYESGFVIDKFPISRPNLTFSTLTVSNMSPEDSSIYLCSVVQYATNEKLFFGSGTQLSVL.